The clone carrying this T cell receptor (beta chain) was detected a few times. Its target is unknown. This entry comes from a study of identical twins. Whole-study findings and limits: Model-predicted out-of-frame TCR alpha sharing fell below observed values in monozygotic twins.

Trimming stripped 3 bases from V and 6 bases from J, with 11 bases between. The CDR3 length is 14 residues. Per the germline V gene, CDR1 is KGHSH and CDR2 is LQKENI. A single record per CDR3 protein comes from TCRdb applying MiXCR to the 5' RACE reads. The sample consists of about 470,000 distinct CDR3 sequences, 20% to 30% of them appearing once. These data were also filed under a second study, of T cells expressing NK-cell markers.

This clonotype was sampled from a woman under 30 in good health. The chain combines TRBV18 with TRBJ1-4; weak D call: TRBD1 (6 bases). The material sequenced was CD4+ T cells sorted from blood. This chain's CDR3 is CASSPKGVDEKLFF. The CDR3, as DNA: TGTGCCAGCTCACCCAAGGGGGTGGATGAAAAACTGTTTTTT.